This is a list of T cell receptor beta chains from one sample in a study of T-cell memory formation after mild COVID-19. A single record per CDR3 protein comes from TCRdb applying MiXCR to the 5' RACE reads. In the table there are under 110,000 distinct CDR3 sequences, around 11% of which are singletons. The sequenced sample was PBMCs or a T cell subset sorted from them (not recorded which). These receptors all come from an adult woman who had mild COVID-19 (a few samples of this study predate the infection). Cell type and time point are not known. The conserved cysteine and the conserved F or W are not part of the CDR3 here. D genes are given only for firm matches.

V gene,J gene,D gene,CDR3 protein
TRBV6-1,TRBJ2-7,.,ATRGLASHEQY
TRBV12-3/TRBV12-4,TRBJ2-2,TRBD1,ASSSTTGRGELF
TRBV2,TRBJ2-3,TRBD2,ASNPGPRSSGGPDTQY
TRBV7-9,TRBJ2-1,.,ASSLGLDWFAEQF
TRBV7-9,TRBJ1-5,.,ASRRNNQPQH
TRBV4-3,TRBJ2-1,.,ASSLGTDSYNEQF
TRBV18,TRBJ2-7,TRBD2,ASSPSGGWSSYEQY
TRBV7-9,TRBJ2-1,TRBD2,AIRLAGRNEQF
TRBV4-3,TRBJ1-1,.,ASSQTETGNTEAF
TRBV6-5,TRBJ2-7,.,ASSRASGSPVHEQY
TRBV5-1,TRBJ2-4,.,ASSLLAQENIQY
TRBV11-2,TRBJ1-3,TRBD1,ASSSWDRVSGNTIY
TRBV7-9,TRBJ2-7,TRBD2,ASSPSAGALEQY
TRBV5-6,TRBJ2-3,.,ASSLAARGNTDTQY
TRBV7-2,TRBJ1-6,.,ASSFGVWGAANNSPLH
TRBV12-3/TRBV12-4,TRBJ2-2,TRBD2,ASSLTSGYTGELF
TRBV29-1,TRBJ2-1,.,SVEGLAGNEQF
TRBV7-9,TRBJ1-5,.,ASSFGEGLNQPQH
TRBV25-1,TRBJ1-6,TRBD1,ASSEFQGASPLH
TRBV5-4,TRBJ2-2,.,ASTSGDSNTGELF
TRBV6-5,TRBJ2-5,TRBD1,ASRTGTVRQETQY
TRBV6-5,TRBJ2-5,.,ASSYSTDLGGTQY
TRBV12-5,TRBJ2-1,.,ASGLESGDEQF
TRBV4-1,TRBJ2-3,TRBD2,ASSSMLAGRTDTQY
TRBV7-3,TRBJ2-1,TRBD2,ASSPTYEAGGTYNEQF
TRBV15,TRBJ2-5,TRBD1,ATRPTGEETQY
TRBV18,TRBJ2-7,.,DSSPGPTREQY
TRBV2,TRBJ2-1,TRBD2,ASTRVRKLAGGPDEQF
TRBV29-1,TRBJ2-7,.,SVEDSPGYEQY
TRBV4-3,TRBJ2-2,.,ASSQGIGELF
TRBV24-1,TRBJ2-7,.,ATSVEGETYEQY
TRBV20-1,TRBJ2-7,.,SATNFGDNVSATSYEQY
TRBV2,TRBJ2-3,.,ASPLSGQPSTDTQY
TRBV10-3,TRBJ2-3,.,AISDPQAGLEDTQY
TRBV12-3/TRBV12-4,TRBJ2-1,TRBD2,ASSPLAGSYNEQF
TRBV20-1,TRBJ2-1,.,SARGPPLVNEQF
TRBV5-1,TRBJ1-2,.,ASSLVPDANYGYT